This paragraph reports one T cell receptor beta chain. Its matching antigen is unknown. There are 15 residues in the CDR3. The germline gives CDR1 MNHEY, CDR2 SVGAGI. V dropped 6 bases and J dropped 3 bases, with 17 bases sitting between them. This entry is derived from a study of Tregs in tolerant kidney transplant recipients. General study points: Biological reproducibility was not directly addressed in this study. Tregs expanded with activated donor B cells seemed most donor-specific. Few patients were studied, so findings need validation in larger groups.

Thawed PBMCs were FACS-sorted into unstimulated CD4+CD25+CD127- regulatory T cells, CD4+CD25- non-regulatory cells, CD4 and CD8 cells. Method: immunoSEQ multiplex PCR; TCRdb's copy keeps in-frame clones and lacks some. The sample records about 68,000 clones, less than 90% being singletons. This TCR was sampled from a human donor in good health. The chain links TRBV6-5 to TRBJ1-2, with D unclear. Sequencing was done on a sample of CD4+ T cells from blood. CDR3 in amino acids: CASRPFFRTYYGYTF. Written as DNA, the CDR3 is TGTGCCAGCAGACCCTTCTTTAGGACTTACTATGGCTACACCTTC.